A selection of T cell receptor beta chains follows, all from one sample in a study of blood T cell repertoires in COVID-19. Method: immunoSEQ multiplex PCR; TCRdb's copy keeps in-frame clones and lacks some. The sample holds 350,000 to 400,000 clones, roughly 91% seen once. What was sequenced was PBMCs or T cells enriched from blood (not recorded which). The source of these receptors is a woman aged 30 to 39 who had recovered from COVID-19. Each CDR3 is given with its conserved first and last residue. The order of the fields is clone size, V gene, CDR3 length, D gene, J gene, CDR3 protein, CDR3 DNA. D genes are given only for firm matches. Expanded clones get a size class; other rows say once, few or many, or leave the size out.

clone size: few
V gene: TRBV28
CDR3 length: 14
D gene: TRBD2
J gene: TRBJ2-7
CDR3 protein: CASSTPGGLHEQYF
CDR3 DNA: TGTGCCAGCAGTACTCCGGGGGGGTTGCACGAGCAGTACTTC

clone size: NA
V gene: TRBV18
CDR3 length: 14
D gene: NA
J gene: TRBJ1-1
CDR3 protein: CASSVLRENTEAFF
CDR3 DNA: TGTGCCAGCTCCGTTTTACGGGAGAACACTGAAGCTTTCTTT

clone size: NA
V gene: TRBV10-3
CDR3 length: 14
D gene: TRBD2
J gene: TRBJ2-1
CDR3 protein: CAIRRAGGPNEQFF
CDR3 DNA: TGTGCCATCAGGCGAGCGGGAGGGCCCAATGAGCAGTTCTTC

clone size: NA
V gene: TRBV7-2
CDR3 length: 12
D gene: NA
J gene: TRBJ2-5
CDR3 protein: CASSSTRETQYF
CDR3 DNA: TGTGCCAGCAGCTCCACTCGGGAGACCCAGTACTTC

clone size: NA
V gene: TRBV4-2
CDR3 length: 13
D gene: NA
J gene: TRBJ2-3
CDR3 protein: CASSQPFTDTQYF
CDR3 DNA: TGTGCCAGCAGCCAACCATTCACAGATACGCAGTATTTT

clone size: NA
V gene: TRBV25-1
CDR3 length: 14
D gene: NA
J gene: TRBJ2-5
CDR3 protein: CASSEVGRGQTQYF
CDR3 DNA: TGTGCCAGCAGTGAGGTGGGGCGGGGGCAGACCCAGTACTTC

clone size: NA
V gene: TRBV29-1
CDR3 length: 13
D gene: NA
J gene: TRBJ1-3
CDR3 protein: CSVVWSSGNTIYF
CDR3 DNA: TGCAGCGTTGTTTGGAGCTCTGGAAACACCATATATTTT

clone size: NA
V gene: TRBV2
CDR3 length: 12
D gene: NA
J gene: TRBJ1-2
CDR3 protein: CASSLRFHGYTF
CDR3 DNA: TGTGCCAGCAGTTTGAGGTTTCATGGCTACACCTTC

clone size: NA
V gene: TRBV19
CDR3 length: 11
D gene: NA
J gene: TRBJ1-2
CDR3 protein: CASQANYGYTF
CDR3 DNA: TGTGCCAGCCAGGCTAACTATGGCTACACCTTC

clone size: NA
V gene: TRBV7-6
CDR3 length: 17
D gene: TRBD1
J gene: TRBJ2-3
CDR3 protein: CASSTLPRNRGLDTQYF
CDR3 DNA: TGTGCCAGCTCTACCCTCCCGCGGAACAGGGGGTTAGATACGCAGTATTTT

clone size: NA
V gene: TRBV19
CDR3 length: 16
D gene: NA
J gene: TRBJ1-1
CDR3 protein: CASSPLFLRGGTEAFF
CDR3 DNA: TGTGCCAGTAGTCCGCTTTTTTTAAGGGGTGGCACTGAAGCTTTCTTT

clone size: once
V gene: TRBV20-1
CDR3 length: 11
D gene: NA
J gene: TRBJ1-1
CDR3 protein: CSARQGTWAFF
CDR3 DNA: TGCAGTGCTAGACAGGGCACCTGGGCTTTCTTT

clone size: NA
V gene: TRBV29-1
CDR3 length: 13
D gene: TRBD1
J gene: TRBJ1-5
CDR3 protein: CSARTGLNQPQHF
CDR3 DNA: TGCAGCGCGAGGACAGGGCTGAATCAGCCCCAGCATTTT

clone size: NA
V gene: TRBV7-2
CDR3 length: 13
D gene: NA
J gene: TRBJ1-1
CDR3 protein: CASRQTGNTEAFF
CDR3 DNA: TGTGCCAGCAGGCAAACAGGGAACACTGAAGCTTTCTTT

clone size: NA
V gene: TRBV2
CDR3 length: 12
D gene: NA
J gene: TRBJ1-1
CDR3 protein: CASKTENTEAFF
CDR3 DNA: TGTGCCAGTAAAACAGAGAACACTGAAGCTTTCTTT

clone size: NA
V gene: TRBV27
CDR3 length: 18
D gene: TRBD2
J gene: TRBJ2-7
CDR3 protein: CASSLRLAGGQQIYEQYF
CDR3 DNA: TGTGCCAGCAGTCTCAGACTAGCGGGAGGTCAACAAATCTACGAGCAGTACTTC

clone size: few
V gene: TRBV7-2
CDR3 length: 16
D gene: TRBD2
J gene: TRBJ2-7
CDR3 protein: CASSLRGTSGSYEQYF
CDR3 DNA: TGTGCCAGCAGCCTTCGAGGGACTAGCGGGAGTTACGAGCAGTACTTC

clone size: NA
V gene: TRBV7-9
CDR3 length: 14
D gene: TRBD1
J gene: TRBJ2-7
CDR3 protein: CASSLEQGVKEQYF
CDR3 DNA: TGTGCCAGCAGCTTAGAACAGGGGGTTAAAGAGCAGTACTTC

clone size: NA
V gene: TRBV2
CDR3 length: 14
D gene: NA
J gene: TRBJ1-6
CDR3 protein: CASSEEGLRSPLHF
CDR3 DNA: TGTGCCAGCAGTGAAGAGGGGTTGAGGTCACCCCTCCACTTT